Listed below are T cell receptor beta chains from one sample, sequenced in a study of shared clonotypes between healthy human individuals. Only in-frame clones appear in the TCRdb table, and some are missing; sequencing was by immunoSEQ multiplex PCR. The repertoire includes 500,000 to 700,000 clones, approximately 96% of them detected once, and about 0.11% sits in the top ten. Material: naive CD8+ T cells sorted from blood. Receptor source: a woman in her twenties or thirties in good health. Both conserved end residues are trimmed from each CDR3.

CDR3aa	v_gene	j_gene
ASSQELWTTSTDTQY	TRBV14	TRBJ2-3
ASSDPIPY	TRBV6-1	TRBJ2-7
ASSGQGGYGYT	TRBV28	TRBJ1-2
ASRGQDSYEQY	TRBV27	TRBJ2-7
ASSLAGGGADTQY	TRBV5-1	TRBJ2-3
AGLADSGELF	TRBV28	TRBJ2-2
ASSPGLSGTNPRETQY	TRBV18	TRBJ2-5
ASSPDRIYEQY	TRBV10-2	TRBJ2-7
ATSHGQVLGRTEAF	TRBV15	TRBJ1-1
ASSCADPTDLHYEQY	TRBV28	TRBJ2-7
ASSSVLAGGPYEQY	TRBV27	TRBJ2-7
ASSTRQSVDENTEAF	TRBV28	TRBJ1-1
ASSLWGGLGDTGELF	TRBV28	TRBJ2-2
ASRWGPLGDTEAF	TRBV19	TRBJ1-1
ASSESDSDYNEQF	TRBV2	TRBJ2-1
ASSQESWPSYEQY	TRBV14	TRBJ2-7
ASSSPQGATDTQY	TRBV11-2	TRBJ2-3
ASSDGVSSYNEQF	TRBV2	TRBJ2-1
ASSFGRGYVGAKNIQY	TRBV28	TRBJ2-4
ASSVGTGELF	TRBV2	TRBJ2-2
ASSLNSLGQPQH	TRBV28	TRBJ1-5
ASRDPGGIY	TRBV10-2	TRBJ1-3
ASGAGSPSANYGYT	TRBV7-8	TRBJ1-2
ASSFTDAPNQPQH	TRBV11-2	TRBJ1-5
ASSLPAGGVYNEQF	TRBV7-8	TRBJ2-1
SARDGPEQY	TRBV29-1	TRBJ2-7
ASTLDREDEQY	TRBV28	TRBJ2-7
AWSVVAYEQY	TRBV30	TRBJ2-7
ASSLDPSTTQGGTGREQY	TRBV7-6	TRBJ2-7
ASSLGRGPGSIQY	TRBV11-2	TRBJ2-4
ANSQDLGFETQY	TRBV14	TRBJ2-5
ASSFPAREQF	TRBV7-3	TRBJ2-1